These 28 T cell receptor beta chains share one sample of origin, sequenced in a study of T cells in Graves' hyperthyroidism and ophthalmopathy. What was amplified from RNA transcripts were TCR beta CDR3 regions. TCR CDR3 underwent first-round RT-PCR with the HTBI primer set. TCRdb reanalysed the multiplex PCR reads using MiXCR and keeps one entry per CDR3 protein. The sample shows around 300,000 distinct CDR3 sequences, approximately 13% of them seen only once. The sample was blood. These receptors came from a woman aged 40 to 55 with Graves' hyperthyroidism.

This clonotype was counted many times. The chain joins TRBV27 to TRBJ2-3, with TRBD2 identical over 9 bases. V lost 5 bases and J lost 4; bases outside the gene matches: 13. Germline CDR1 reads MNHEY; CDR2 reads SMNVEV (reference sequence). The CDR3 runs 17 residues. CDR3 amino acids: CASSSIAGVAYADTQYF. CDR3 sequence (DNA): TGTGCCAGCAGTAGCATAGCGGGAGTTGCCTATGCAGATACGCAGTATTTT.

This clonotype was counted at least ten times. This rearrangement joins TRBV28 to TRBJ2-7; possibly TRBD2 for D (6 bases). Trimming cost V 2 bases and J 0 bases, with 8 bases left between them. From germline, CDR1 is MDHEN and CDR2 SYDVKM. CDR3 length equals 14 residues. CDR3: CASSLRRGSYEQYF. The CDR3 DNA reads as TGTGCCAGCAGTTTAAGGCGGGGCTCCTACGAGCAGTACTTC.

The chain is built from TRBV15 and TRBJ1-5, with a tentative D call TRBD1 (5 bases). The CDR3 runs 17 residues. V lost 1 base to trimming and J lost 3 bases, with 16 bases between them. CDR1 and CDR2 from the germline V gene are LNHNV and YYDKDF (reference sequence). CDR3 loop: CATSRASGRPINQPQHF. CDR3 bases: TGTGCCACCAGCAGAGCCTCGGGGCGGCCCATCAATCAGCCCCAGCATTTT.

The CDR3 sequence: CASSLPFRLAGGRGEQFF. CDR3 DNA: TGTGCCAGCAGCCTACCCTTCCGACTAGCGGGAGGGCGGGGTGAGCAGTTCTTC. The chain recombines TRBV16 with TRBJ2-1, with 14 bases matching TRBD2. Germline trimming cut 4 bases from V and 9 bases from J; bases unmatched to any gene: 14. The length of the CDR3 is 18 residues. Germline CDR1 and CDR2: KGHSY and FQNENV.

This sequence joins TRBV3-1 and TRBJ1-2; the match to TRBD1 covers 7 bases. This CDR3 contains 17 residues. With V trimmed by 0 bases and J by 8 bases, 15 bases remained unmatched. From germline, CDR1 is LGHDT and CDR2 YNNKEL (reference sequence). In DNA, the CDR3 is TGTGCCAGCAGCCAAGATGTAGGAAAAACAGGGGTGTACGGCTACACCTTC. Translating it yields CASSQDVGKTGVYGYTF.

On this clonotype itself: The junction differs from germline at one of its ends, possibly a read error. The chain has TRBV5-1 and TRBJ2-1; D gene unclear. CDR3 length equals 11 residues. Germline V gives CDR1 SGHRS, CDR2 YFSETQ. CDR3 in DNA: TGTGCCAGTCAGTGGAGCGATGAGCAGTTCTTC. Its translation is CASQWSDEQFF.

The chain uses TRBV7-9 and TRBJ2-5; 8 nucleotides align to TRBD2. The length of the CDR3 is 18 residues. Germline CDR1 SEHNR, CDR2 FQNEAQ (reference sequence). The J segment lost 1 base and the V segment lost 1 base, leaving 11 bases of the junction unmatched. This CDR3 is CASSLGTSGPRGQETQYF. CDR3 nucleotide sequence: TGTGCCAGCAGCTTAGGAACTAGCGGTCCCCGGGGCCAAGAGACCCAGTACTTC.

This clonotype appeared a few times. CDR3 residues: CASSDVGTGANVLTF. The CDR3 DNA is TGTGCCAGCAGTGATGTAGGGACCGGGGCCAACGTCCTGACTTTC. The V call is TRBV2, the J call TRBJ2-6; tentatively, D is TRBD1 or TRBD2 (5 bases each). The V gene's germline CDR1 is SNHLY and CDR2 FYNNEI. V was cut by 3 bases and J by 4 bases, with 10 bases left in between. The CDR3 is 15 residues long.

The table lists this clonotype with many counts. The J gene is TRBJ2-1, the V gene TRBV6-1; 13 bases map to TRBD2. In germline, CDR1 is MNHNS, CDR2 SASEGT. V shed 7 bases, J shed 1 base, and the junction held 4 bases outside the gene matches. CDR3 size: 16 residues. CDR3 in DNA: TGTGCCAGCATGAGACTAGCGGGAGGTTCCTACAATGAGCAGTTCTTC. The encoded protein is CASMRLAGGSYNEQFF.

This clonotype was observed many times. This chain connects TRBV2 to TRBJ1-5; no reliable D call. This CDR3 contains 14 residues. The V end was cut by 8 bases, the J end by 4 bases, with 15 bases between. The germline CDR1 and CDR2 sequences are SNHLY and FYNNEI. Here the CDR3 DNA reads TGTGCCAGCGGTCCCCGGGCTCCTAATCAGCCCCAGCATTTT. It codes for CASGPRAPNQPQHF.

There are many counts of this clonotype. This chain joins TRBV11-2 and TRBJ2-7; no clear D. The length of the CDR3 is 13 residues. The V and J ends lost 1 base and 5 bases respectively, with 9 bases between them. Germline V gives CDR1 SGHAT, CDR2 FQNNGV. CDR3 loop: CASSLVAGDEQYF. The CDR3 nucleotides are TGTGCCAGCAGCTTAGTCGCAGGCGACGAGCAGTACTTC.

This clonotype came up many times. This sequence joins TRBV3-1 and TRBJ1-3; unclear D gene. Trimming stripped 6 bases from V and 5 bases from J, with 8 bases between. There are 12 residues in the CDR3. The germline CDR1 and CDR2 sequences are LGHDT and YNNKEL (reference sequence). CDR3 residues: CASRGSRNTIYF. Here the CDR3 DNA reads TGTGCCAGCAGGGGGTCGAGAAACACCATATATTTT.

This clonotype was counted at least ten times. The chain carries TRBV12-3 or TRBV12-4 and TRBJ1-4; the D gene is possibly TRBD1 (6 bases). V lost 4 bases to trimming and J lost 4 bases, with 10 bases between them. CDR3 length: 14 residues. CDR3 sequence reads: CASSYEGGNEKLFF. The DNA of the CDR3 is TGTGCCAGCAGTTACGAGGGGGGTAATGAAAAACTGTTTTTT.

This clonotype has a handful of counts. A single base separates this from a much larger clone, so it may be a read error. The chain is built from TRBV3-1 and TRBJ1-1, with a tentative D call TRBD1 (6 bases). Per the germline V gene, CDR1 is LGHDT and CDR2 is YNNKEL (reference sequence). V gave up 1 base and J gave up 10 bases, with 16 bases separating them. The CDR3 extends over 14 amino acids. Here the CDR3 reads CASSQAQGYAGAFF. As DNA, the CDR3 is TGTGCCAGCAGCCAAGCGCAGGGGTACGCTGGAGCTTTCTTT. Full variable domain (outside the CDR3, taken from reference TRBV3-1 and TRBJ1-1): DTAVSQTPKYLVTQMGNDKSIKCEQNLGHDTMYWYKQDSKKFLKIMFSYNNKELIINETVPNRFSPKSPDKAHLNLHINSLELGDSAVYFCASSQAQGYAGAFFGQGTRLTVV.

This clonotype was recorded at least ten times. Here the CDR3 reads CASSQRPSVNTEAFF. Written as DNA, the CDR3 is TGTGCCAGCAGCCAACGGCCGTCGGTAAACACTGAAGCTTTCTTT. The rearrangement uses TRBV3-1 and TRBJ1-1; D is undetermined. Germline values: CDR1 LGHDT, CDR2 YNNKEL (reference sequence). This CDR3 contains 15 residues. V was shortened by 2 bases and J by 2 bases, with 12 bases between the two germline ends.

In its sample, this clonotype was seen many times. The J gene is TRBJ2-1, the V gene TRBV24-1; D gene ambiguous. This CDR3 comprises 13 residues. Trimming removed 1 base at V and 9 bases at J, with 9 bases between. Germline V lookup: CDR1 KGHDR, CDR2 SFDVKD. The CDR3 DNA reads TGTGCCACCAGTGATTTAGAAGGCAGTGAGCAGTTCTTC. Translation: CATSDLEGSEQFF.

This clonotype was seen at least ten times. This chain joins TRBV5-8 and TRBJ2-7; tentative D call: TRBD1 (6 bases). Per the germline V gene, CDR1 is SGHTS and CDR2 is YDEGEE. Deletions cut 3 bases from V and 3 bases from J, with 13 bases between. The CDR3 spans 14 residues. The CDR3 bases are TGTGCCAGCAGCTCGGGGAGCAGGGGCTACGAGCAGTACTTC. Its protein product is CASSSGSRGYEQYF.

There are many counts of this clonotype. The genes are TRBV3-1 and TRBJ1-6; a weak D match, TRBD1 (5 bases). This CDR3 is 14 amino acids long. CDR1 and CDR2 from the germline V gene are LGHDT and YNNKEL (reference sequence). The V gene lost 0 bases and the J gene lost 11 bases, with 11 bases spanning the gap. CDR3 region: CASSQDRQSAPLHF. CDR3 bases: TGTGCCAGCAGCCAAGATCGACAGAGTGCACCCCTCCACTTT.

This clonotype has more than one count but fewer than ten. J is TRBJ2-3 and V is TRBV7-9; no definite D call. This CDR3 contains 14 residues. The germline V gene encodes CDR1 SEHNR and CDR2 FQNEAQ (reference sequence). V was clipped by 4 bases and J by 5 bases, with 13 bases between them. This chain's CDR3 is CASSSNAAGDTQYF. DNA of the CDR3: TGTGCCAGCAGCTCCAATGCCGCCGGAGATACGCAGTATTTT.

A few counts support this clonotype. The DNA is left out, because the CDR3 cannot be placed on it with certainty; the CDR3 is given as TCRdb lists it. The rearrangement uses TRBV6-1 and TRBJ1-6; TRBD1, as called in the table, went unchecked against the DNA. The germline V gene has CDR1 MNHNS and CDR2 SASEGT. The CDR3 is 15 amino acids in total, end residues counted. CDR3 amino acids: CASILVRQGNSPLHF.

The table lists this clonotype with many counts. The V gene is TRBV11-1, the J gene TRBJ1-1, with a possible D match to TRBD1 (6 bases). The V end was cut by 5 bases, the J end by 2 bases, with 12 bases between. Germline loops: CDR1 SGHAT, CDR2 FQDESV (reference sequence). The CDR3 spans 14 residues. The CDR3 loop is CASSPRGLNTEAFF. CDR3 in DNA: TGTGCCAGCAGCCCCAGGGGACTCAACACTGAAGCTTTCTTT.

This clonotype appeared a few times. The gene calls are TRBV3-1 and TRBJ1-6, with TRBD1 as a possible D gene (5 bases). Germline CDR1 is LGHDT and CDR2 is YNNKEL (reference sequence). The CDR3 spans 16 residues. Trimming left V 3 bases short and J 6 bases short, with 15 bases between. The CDR3 DNA reads TGTGCCAGCAGCCATTACTACGGGGGGACTAATTCACCCCTCCACTTT. Translating gives CASSHYYGGTNSPLHF.

This clonotype was counted many times. The chain employs TRBV6-1 and TRBJ1-1; possible D gene TRBD1, 6 bases. The germline gives CDR1 MNHNS, CDR2 SASEGT. Trimming shortened V by 5 bases and J by 3 bases, and 10 bases separated the two germline ends. This CDR3 contains 13 residues. Here the CDR3 reads CASSYRDDTEAFF. DNA for the CDR3: TGTGCCAGCAGTTACAGGGATGACACTGAAGCTTTCTTT.

This clonotype was seen many times. The chain is built from TRBV7-2 and TRBJ2-2; no clear D gene. The V gene lost 1 base and the J gene lost 1 base, with 7 bases spanning the gap. Germline CDR1 SGHTA, CDR2 FQGNSA. The CDR3 contains 15 residues. The CDR3 is CASSLVSQNTGELFF. CDR3 nucleotide sequence: TGTGCCAGCAGCTTAGTGTCCCAGAACACCGGGGAGCTGTTTTTT.

This clonotype was found many times. This rearrangement joins TRBV11-1 to TRBJ2-1, with D uncertain. Germline lookup yields CDR1 SGHAT and CDR2 FQDESV (reference sequence). The V and J ends lost 1 base and 9 bases respectively, with 7 bases between them. The CDR3 spans 12 residues. CDR3 loop: CASSLVGFEQFF. As DNA, the CDR3 is TGTGCCAGCAGCTTAGTAGGGTTTGAGCAGTTCTTC.

There are many counts of this clonotype. The chain is built from TRBV5-5 and TRBJ1-5, with D hard to call. The CDR3 is made up of 13 amino acids. The ends were cut back, 0 bases at V and 9 bases at J, with 10 bases in the middle. Germline-derived CDR1 and CDR2 are SGHKS and YYEKEE (reference sequence). CDR3 sequence (DNA): TGTGCCAGCAGCTTGGGGGTCCCGATGCCCCAGCATTTT. Translating gives CASSLGVPMPQHF.

V gene TRBV29-1 combines with J gene TRBJ2-5; D is ambiguous. Deletions cut 4 bases from V and 0 bases from J, with 12 bases between. Per germline, CDR1 SQVTM and CDR2 ANQGSEA. CDR3 length: 14 amino acids. The CDR3: CSVVDGWYQETQYF. In DNA, the CDR3 is TGCAGCGTTGTTGACGGTTGGTACCAAGAGACCCAGTACTTC.

The table lists this clonotype with many counts. The genes are TRBV28 and TRBJ1-4, with D unresolved. The length of the CDR3 is 13 residues. Germline V lookup: CDR1 MDHEN, CDR2 SYDVKM. The V end lost 3 bases, the J end lost 2 bases, and 4 bases lay between the germline ends. Here the CDR3 reads CASSFGTNEKLFF. For the CDR3, the DNA is TGTGCCAGCAGTTTTGGTACTAATGAAAAACTGTTTTTT.